A single sample is the source of the 17 T cell receptor beta chains below, sequenced in a study of cytomegalovirus exposure and HLA in healthy donors. The PCR ran on 60 Vbeta and 13 Jbeta primers. Profiling relied on immunoSEQ multiplex PCR, and the TCRdb table lists in-frame clones only, not all of them. Counted here are about 65,000 clones, over 75% occurring once; the ten biggest clones make up approximately 4.2%. The source material was PBMCs. The receptor set was obtained from a young woman in good health and CMV-seronegative.

V and J are TRBV30 and TRBJ1-4; 8 bases line up with TRBD1. The germline CDR1 and CDR2 sequences are GTSNPN and SVGIG (reference sequence). The length of the CDR3 is 15 residues. The J segment lost 6 bases and the V segment lost 3 bases, leaving 9 bases of the junction unmatched. CDR3 bases: TGTGCCTGGAGAAACGACGGACAGGGTGATGAAAAACTGTTTTTT. Amino acid sequence: CAWRNDGQGDEKLFF.

V usage is TRBV6-5 and J usage is TRBJ2-1, with unresolved D. The CDR3 is 16 amino acids. The V end lost 0 bases, the J end lost 5 bases, and 14 bases lay between the germline ends. The V gene's germline CDR1 is MNHEY and CDR2 SVGAGI. The CDR3 coding sequence is TGTGCCAGCAGTTACTCCCCTCGAGGCGTCAACAATGAGCAGTTCTTC. As protein: CASSYSPRGVNNEQFF.

This chain joins TRBV11-2 and TRBJ2-2, with 7 bases that match TRBD1. CDR1 and CDR2 (germline): SGHAT, FQNNGV. The ends lost 5 bases at V and 6 bases at J; junction bases unmatched: 9. CDR3 length: 15 amino acids. CDR3 loop: CASSPRQGRAGELFF. The CDR3 nucleotides are TGTGCCAGCAGCCCCCGACAGGGCAGAGCCGGGGAGCTGTTTTTT.

The chain uses TRBV9 and TRBJ1-1, with a weak D call TRBD1 (6 bases). V lost 2 bases and J lost 1, with 9 bases in between. The germline CDR1 and CDR2 sequences are SGDLS and YYNGEE. The CDR3 is 14 residues long. This chain's CDR3 is CASSVGTQNTEAFF. CDR3 in DNA: TGTGCCAGCAGCGTTGGGACACAGAACACTGAAGCTTTCTTT. Full variable domain (rest looked up from reference TRBV9 and TRBJ1-1): DSGVTQTPKHLITATGQRVTLRCSPRSGDLSVYWYQQSLDQGLQFLIQYYNGEERAKGNILERFSAQQFPDLHSELNLSSLELGDSALYFCASSVGTQNTEAFFGQGTRLTVV.

The chain couples TRBV29-1 to TRBJ1-2; TRBD1 agrees at 9 bases. Germline values: CDR1 SQVTM, CDR2 ANQGSEA. CDR3 size: 12 residues. Unmatched junction bases numbered 8, after V lost 7 bases and J lost 8 bases. DNA of the CDR3: TGCAGCGCTCCGGGACAGGGACGGGGCTACACCTTC. Residues: CSAPGQGRGYTF.

This chain joins TRBV10-3 and TRBJ2-7, with a possible D match to TRBD1 (5 bases). The length of the CDR3 is 13 residues. Trimming removed 10 bases at V and 0 bases at J, with 13 bases between. Germline values: CDR1 ENHRY, CDR2 SYGVKD. CDR3 DNA: TGTGCCACCTCGGACGACAGCTCCTACGAGCAGTACTTC. Protein sequence: CATSDDSSYEQYF.

J is TRBJ2-1 and V is TRBV7-2; 7 positions match TRBD2. Per germline, CDR1 SGHTA and CDR2 FQGNSA. J lost 5 bases, V lost 6 bases, and 7 bases had no gene match. The CDR3 is 14 residues long. The chain's CDR3 is CASSLVGTNNEQFF. CDR3 DNA: TGTGCCAGCAGTCTTGTTGGGACTAACAATGAGCAGTTCTTC.

The chain carries TRBV15 and TRBJ2-7, with D perhaps TRBD2 (6 bases). Germline V gene sequence: CDR1 LNHNV, CDR2 YYDKDF (reference sequence). The V gene lost 8 bases and the J gene lost 0 bases, with 14 bases spanning the gap. The CDR3 is 14 amino acids. CDR3 in DNA: TGTGCCACCGGCCGGGACTTAAGCTCCTACGAGCAGTACTTC. Its translation is CATGRDLSSYEQYF. The entire variable domain, with the rest obtained from reference TRBV15 and TRBJ2-7, is as follows: DAMVIQNPRYQVTQFGKPVTLSCSQTLNHNVMYWYQQKSSQAPKLLFHYYDKDFNNEADTPDNFQSRRPNTSFCFLDIRSPGLGDTAMYLCATGRDLSSYEQYFGPGTRLTVT.

The chain couples TRBV7-9 to TRBJ1-6, with D unresolved. The CDR3 runs 16 residues. Per germline, CDR1 SEHNR and CDR2 FQNEAQ (reference sequence). The V end was cut by 5 bases, the J end by 3 bases, with 14 bases between. The CDR3 region is CASSLIYRVYNSPLHF. CDR3 sequence (DNA): TGTGCCAGCAGCCTAATCTATCGGGTCTATAATTCACCCCTCCACTTT. The full variable domain, in which reference TRBV7-9 and TRBJ1-6 provide the parts outside the CDR3, is DTGVSQNPRHKITKRGQNVTFRCDPISEHNRLYWYRQTLGQGPEFLTYFQNEAQLEKSRLLSDRFSAERPKGSFSTLEIQRTEQGDSAMYLCASSLIYRVYNSPLHFGNGTRLTVT.

The V gene is TRBV7-2, the J gene TRBJ2-7; TRBD1 matches at 8 bases. Germline V gives CDR1 SGHTA, CDR2 FQGNSA. The CDR3 is 14 residues long. Trimming cost V 3 bases and J 5 bases; bases outside gene matches: 6. CDR3 region: CASSFSRGRNEQYF. The CDR3 nucleotides are TGTGCCAGCAGCTTTAGCAGGGGGCGCAACGAGCAGTACTTC.

The chain recombines TRBV14 with TRBJ2-7; weak D call: TRBD2 (6 bases). V was clipped by 3 bases and J by 5 bases, with 14 bases between them. Germline-derived CDR1 and CDR2 are SGHDN and FVKESK. The CDR3 consists of 14 residues. The CDR3 coding sequence is TGTGCCAGCAGCCAGGGGACTTGGGCGGACGAGCAGTACTTC. It yields the protein CASSQGTWADEQYF.

This clone was seen a handful of times. The gene calls are TRBV19 and TRBJ1-1; 10 nucleotides line up with TRBD1. CDR1 is LNHDA and CDR2 is SQIVND in the germline V gene (reference sequence). V lost 3 bases to trimming and J lost 10 bases; unmatched junction nucleotides: 8. The CDR3 runs to 14 residues. CDR3 sequence: CASSMETGGHGAFF. The CDR3 nucleotides read TGTGCCAGTAGTATGGAGACAGGGGGCCATGGAGCTTTCTTT.

The chain joins TRBV6-1 to TRBJ1-5, with 8 bases identical to TRBD1. This CDR3 spans 16 amino acids. Looked up from germline, CDR1 is MNHNS and CDR2 is SASEGT. V was clipped by 0 bases and J by 4 bases; unmatched bases: 5. The CDR3 loop is CASSEARRTGNQPQHF. DNA for the CDR3: TGTGCCAGCAGTGAAGCGCGTAGGACAGGGAATCAGCCCCAGCATTTT.

The chain is built from TRBV10-3 and TRBJ1-2; TRBD1 matches 7 bases. Germline CDR1 reads ENHRY; CDR2 reads SYGVKD. Trimming removed 3 bases from V and 6 bases from J; junction bases left unmatched: 4. The CDR3 is 13 amino acids. CDR3 region: CAISDEQGHGYTF. CDR3 bases: TGTGCCATCAGTGATGAACAGGGGCATGGCTACACCTTC.

For this clone: An end of the junction differs from the germline gene, which may be a read error. This chain links TRBV5-1 with TRBJ1-1; 8 bases align to TRBD1. Germline values: CDR1 SGHRS, CDR2 YFSETQ. The CDR3 runs 13 residues. CDR3 amino acids: CASTLQGATEAFF. For the CDR3, the DNA is TGCGCCAGCACCTTGCAGGGGGCCACTGAAGCTTTCTTT.

This clone was found a few times. This chain uses TRBV7-2 with TRBJ2-1; a weak D match, TRBD2 (6 bases). V lost 0 bases and J lost 4, with 10 bases in between. The CDR3 loop spans 15 amino acids. Germline CDR1 SGHTA, CDR2 FQGNSA. The CDR3 loop is CASSLATSKYNEQFF. CDR3 sequence (DNA): TGTGCCAGCAGCTTAGCGACTAGTAAGTACAATGAGCAGTTCTTC.

CDR3 nucleotides: TGTGCCAGCAGTGCAAACGAGGAGACCCAGTACTTC. It is translated as CASSANEETQYF. This chain joins TRBV6-5 and TRBJ2-5; D remains unclear. This CDR3 contains 12 residues. In germline, CDR1 is MNHEY, CDR2 SVGAGI. V was shortened by 5 bases and J by 5 bases, with 9 bases between the two germline ends.